These 11 T cell receptor beta chains originate from one sample sequenced in a study of regulatory T cells in long-lasting Graves disease. Arm-PCR of CDR3 regions with iRepertoire HTBI primers generated TCR beta libraries. A single record per CDR3 protein comes from TCRdb applying MiXCR to the multiplex PCR reads. The repertoire holds roughly 500,000 distinct CDR3 sequences, with roughly 22% as singletons. The sample's time point: persistent/refractory GD, antithyroid drugs over 5 years with positive TRAb. PBMC RNA was the source of the TCR library. Here the sequenced sample was peripheral blood mononuclear cells (PBMCs), taken when the disease was refractory, from a patient treated with antithyroid drugs. Receptors originate from a female donor with Graves disease.

Many counts were recorded for this clonotype. The chain has TRBV6-1 and TRBJ2-7; 9 bases line up with TRBD1. The CDR3 totals 14 residues. The junction had 11 bases not matched to a gene; V was cut back by 10 bases and J by 4 bases. Germline CDR1 reads MNHNS; CDR2 reads SASEGT. The CDR3, as DNA: TGTGCCACATATCCGGGACAGGGTCGGTACGAGCAGTACTTC. It codes for CATYPGQGRYEQYF.

This clonotype was seen ten or more times. This chain connects TRBV20-1 to TRBJ2-5; D ambiguous. There are 12 residues in the CDR3. Trimming left V 4 bases short and J 1 base short, with 7 bases between. Germline values: CDR1 DFQATT, CDR2 SNEGSKA (reference sequence). The CDR3 here is CSAIVSQETQYF. The CDR3 region has the DNA TGCAGTGCTATTGTCTCCCAAGAGACCCAGTACTTC.

This clonotype was seen many times. This chain uses TRBV11-1 with TRBJ2-5, with 9 bases fitting TRBD2. Per the germline V gene, CDR1 is SGHAT and CDR2 is FQDESV (reference sequence). There are 22 residues in the CDR3. V was pared by 5 bases and J by 3 bases, with 28 bases of the junction left unmatched. The CDR3 DNA reads TGTGCCAGCAGCCCAACCAGTGCGTCTTGGCGGGGGGGCTCCGATAGAAAAGAGACCCAGTACTTC. Amino acid sequence: CASSPTSASWRGGSDRKETQYF.

V is TRBV11-2 and J is TRBJ2-1, with a possible D match to TRBD2 (5 bases). CDR3 length: 14 residues. Trimming stripped 4 bases from V and 10 bases from J, with 17 bases between. Germline V gene lookup returns CDR1 SGHAT and CDR2 FQNNGV. The CDR3: CASSSRGVREEQFF. The CDR3 nucleotides read TGTGCCAGCAGCTCGAGAGGAGTGAGGGAGGAGCAGTTCTTC.

Many counts were recorded for this clonotype. V and J are TRBV20-1 and TRBJ2-5, with D tentatively TRBD2 (6 bases). This CDR3 is built from 13 residues. CDR1 is DFQATT and CDR2 is SNEGSKA in the germline V gene (reference sequence). V gave up 3 bases and J gave up 2 bases, with 10 bases separating them. The CDR3, as DNA: TGCAGTGCTAGGGGACTGGTACAAGAGACCCAGTACTTC. This sequence encodes CSARGLVQETQYF.

The sample holds many counts of this clonotype. This chain links TRBV9 with TRBJ1-2; maybe TRBD1 (6 bases). Germline CDR1 reads SGDLS; CDR2 reads YYNGEE. The CDR3 spans 16 residues. V dropped 0 bases and J dropped 1 base, with 13 bases sitting between them. The CDR3 loop reads CASSVGWTDDNYGYTF. The DNA for the CDR3 is TGTGCCAGCAGCGTAGGGTGGACAGATGATAACTATGGCTACACCTTC.

The chain couples TRBV29-1 to TRBJ2-7; 11 bases align to TRBD1. The germline gives CDR1 SQVTM, CDR2 ANQGSEA. J lost 2 bases, V lost 8 bases, and 8 bases had no gene match. The CDR3 covers 14 residues. CDR3 in DNA: TGCAGCACCGGGACAGGGGGAGATGCCTACGAGCAGTACTTC. This gives the protein CSTGTGGDAYEQYF.

The chain links TRBV11-3 to TRBJ1-1; D is ambiguous. Germline CDR1 and CDR2: SGHNT and YENEEA. Trimming stripped 1 base from V and 2 bases from J, with 8 bases between. The CDR3 is 14 amino acids. The CDR3 spells CASSLGKVNTEAFF. For the CDR3, the DNA is TGTGCCAGCAGCTTAGGTAAAGTTAACACTGAAGCTTTCTTT.

This clonotype was picked up a small number of times. The chain couples TRBV7-9 to TRBJ2-5; 7 bases line up with TRBD1. CDR1 and CDR2 (germline): SEHNR, FQNEAQ (reference sequence). Germline trimming cut 4 bases from V and 3 bases from J; bases unmatched to any gene: 17. The CDR3 extends over 18 amino acids. The CDR3 DNA sequence: TGTGCCAGCAGCTCTACAACCGACAGGGTGTATCGAAAAGAGACCCAGTACTTC. This translates into CASSSTTDRVYRKETQYF.

This clonotype came up many times. The chain is built from TRBV7-8 and TRBJ2-7, with D maybe TRBD2 (5 bases). This CDR3 is built from 14 residues. The V end lost 0 bases, the J end lost 2 bases, and 8 bases lay between the germline ends. Germline assignment: CDR1 SGHVS and CDR2 FQNEAQ. The DNA for the CDR3 is TGTGCCAGCAGCTTAGCGCTGGGAGCCTACGAGCAGTACTTC. It codes for CASSLALGAYEQYF.

This clonotype was counted a single time. This chain links TRBV20-1 with TRBJ2-3, with a possible D match to TRBD1 (6 bases). CDR1 is DFQATT, CDR2 SNEGSKA, per germline (reference sequence). The CDR3 contains 14 residues. The V end was cut by 6 bases, the J end by 6 bases, with 19 bases between. Here the CDR3 reads CSAGAAETLDTQYF. The CDR3 region has the DNA TGCAGTGCGGGGGCGGCCGAAACGCTTGATACGCAGTATTTT.